These 29 T cell receptor beta chains came from one sample sequenced in a study of cytomegalovirus exposure and HLA in healthy donors. Both 60 Vbeta primers and 13 Jbeta primers went into the PCR. Assay used: immunoSEQ multiplex PCR; TCRdb lists only in-frame clones, some missing. The repertoire holds 77,000 or so clones, with 84% as singletons. The sequencing sample was made of PBMCs. Receptor source: a man aged 70 or older in good health and CMV-seropositive.

The chain couples TRBV6-1 to TRBJ2-7; D is ambiguous. V was trimmed by 6 bases and J by 3 bases, leaving 9 bases between them. CDR3 size: 12 residues. The germline V gene has CDR1 MNHNS and CDR2 SASEGT. The CDR3 loop is CASSVAIYEQYF. DNA for the CDR3: TGTGCCAGCAGCGTAGCCATCTACGAGCAGTACTTC.

V usage is TRBV6-5 and J usage is TRBJ2-7; TRBD2 aligns across 8 bases. Germline CDR1 is MNHEY and CDR2 is SVGAGI. V gave up 2 bases and J gave up 3 bases; unmatched junction bases: 9. The CDR3 totals 16 residues. This CDR3 is CASSYAGLAGYYEQYF. CDR3 sequence (DNA): TGTGCCAGCAGTTACGCCGGTCTAGCGGGCTACTACGAGCAGTACTTC.

The rearrangement uses TRBV9 and TRBJ2-1, with TRBD2 matching over 15 bases. CDR1 and CDR2 (germline): SGDLS, YYNGEE. J was trimmed by 0 bases and V by 3 bases; bases with no gene match: 13. The CDR3 has 21 residues. The CDR3 nucleotides read TGTGCCAGCAGCGGTCAGAGGGGACTAGCGGGAGGCAGGAGCTCCTACAATGAGCAGTTCTTC. Amino acid sequence: CASSGQRGLAGGRSSYNEQFF.

This clone appeared a single time. Here the CDR3 reads CSASTGNGYTF. The CDR3 DNA follows: TGCAGTGCTTCGACAGGGAATGGCTACACCTTC. The rearrangement joins TRBV20-1 to TRBJ1-2; 7 bases line up with TRBD1. CDR3 length equals 11 residues. Trimming removed 5 bases from V and 6 bases from J; junction bases left unmatched: 3. Germline V gene data show CDR1 as DFQATT and CDR2 as SNEGSKA (reference sequence).

V is TRBV7-9 and J is TRBJ1-4; 11 nucleotides agree with TRBD1. CDR1 and CDR2 (germline): SEHNR, FQNEAQ (reference sequence). CDR3 length: 15 residues. Trimming at V came to 5 bases and at J to 8 bases, leaving 7 bases not matched to a gene. The CDR3 region has the DNA TGTGCCAGCAGCAACGGACAGGGGGCGCGGGAAAAACTGTTTTTT. Translated: CASSNGQGAREKLFF.

As to this clone: Within the sample, other DNA sequences also encode this same CDR3. The chain recombines TRBV5-1 with TRBJ2-7; 9 positions match TRBD1. V was clipped by 5 bases and J by 0 bases; unmatched bases: 6. The CDR3 loop spans 15 amino acids. In germline, CDR1 is SGHRS, CDR2 YFSETQ. The CDR3: CASSPGQGSSYEQYF. Here the CDR3 DNA reads TGCGCCAGCAGTCCTGGACAGGGGAGCTCCTACGAGCAGTACTTC.

V usage is TRBV18 and J usage is TRBJ2-7; weak D call: TRBD1 (5 bases). Germline lookup yields CDR1 KGHSH and CDR2 LQKENI. The germline V and J ends were trimmed by 6 bases and 2 bases, with 14 bases remaining between them. There are 14 residues in the CDR3. In nucleotides, the CDR3 is TGTGCCAGCTCTCCGCCGCAGGGCCCCTACGAGCAGTACTTC. This sequence encodes CASSPPQGPYEQYF.

This rearrangement joins TRBV6-4 to TRBJ1-2; tentative D call: TRBD1 (5 bases). The V end lost 10 bases, the J end lost 3 bases, and 15 bases lay between the germline ends. The germline V gene has CDR1 MRHNA and CDR2 SNTAGT. The CDR3 sequence is 13 residues long. The CDR3 DNA sequence: TGTGCCACCACGGGGGGGGACCACTATGGCTACACCTTC. Its protein is CATTGGDHYGYTF.

The rearrangement links TRBV5-1 to TRBJ2-3, with 12 nucleotides matching TRBD2. After removal of 4 bases from V and 1 base from J, the junction contained 4 bases not matched to a gene. Germline loops: CDR1 SGHRS, CDR2 YFSETQ. CDR3 length equals 16 residues. CDR3 sequence: CASSLGLAGRTDTQYF. In DNA form, the CDR3 reads TGCGCCAGCAGCCTAGGACTAGCGGGGCGCACAGATACGCAGTATTTT.

V is TRBV6-5 and J is TRBJ2-1, with 9 positions matching TRBD2. Germline V gene data show CDR1 as MNHEY and CDR2 as SVGAGI. The CDR3 runs to 16 residues. V shed 1 base, J shed 1 base, and the junction held 2 bases outside the gene matches. CDR3 nucleotide sequence: TGTGCCAGCAGTTACTATAGCGGGGGTTCCTACAATGAGCAGTTCTTC. Translating it yields CASSYYSGGSYNEQFF.

This chain joins TRBV5-4 and TRBJ2-1; maybe TRBD1 (5 bases). Trimming cost V 2 bases and J 9 bases, with 6 bases left between them. This CDR3 has 11 residues. The germline gives CDR1 SGHNT, CDR2 YYREEE (reference sequence). CDR3 sequence: CASSFQGEQFF. In nucleotides, the CDR3 is TGTGCCAGCAGCTTCCAGGGTGAGCAGTTCTTC.

V is TRBV2 and J is TRBJ1-4; 11 nucleotides agree with TRBD1. The germline V gene has CDR1 SNHLY and CDR2 FYNNEI. J was trimmed by 7 bases and V by 7 bases; bases with no gene match: 8. The CDR3 runs 15 residues. For the CDR3, the DNA is TGTGCCAGCACGCGGTCGGGACAGGGGGTTGAAAAACTGTTTTTT. Protein sequence: CASTRSGQGVEKLFF.

The chain recombines TRBV5-1 with TRBJ2-5; D not resolved. The DNA end lines up better with TRBJ2-7; the J call may be wrong. The CDR3 is 12 amino acids. The germline CDR1 and CDR2 sequences are SGHRS and YFSETQ. CDR3 region: CASSLNSYEQYF. The DNA of the CDR3 is TGCGCCAGCAGCTTAAACAGCTACGAGCAGTACTTC.

V usage is TRBV5-4 and J usage is TRBJ2-5; tentatively, D is TRBD1 (7 bases). The CDR3 spans 16 residues. CDR1 is SGHNT and CDR2 is YYREEE in the germline V gene (reference sequence). The germline V and J ends were trimmed by 4 bases and 4 bases, with 20 bases remaining between them. The CDR3 here is CASSRRQGGTGETQYF. CDR3 DNA: TGTGCCAGCAGCCGGCGACAGGGTGGGACTGGAGAGACCCAGTACTTC.

CDR3 region: CASSDKRGGPYEQYF. The CDR3 DNA reads as TGTGCCAGCAGTGACAAGAGGGGGGGCCCCTACGAGCAGTACTTC. The chain links TRBV6-4 to TRBJ2-7, with a possible D match to TRBD2 (7 bases). Germline CDR1 reads MRHNA; CDR2 reads SNTAGT. The CDR3 is 15 amino acids. V lost 2 bases, J lost 2 bases, and 13 bases lay in between.

The chain uses TRBV6-5 and TRBJ1-3, with no clear D. Trimming removed 2 bases from V and 0 bases from J, with 11 bases in between. The CDR3 is made up of 16 amino acids. Germline assignment: CDR1 MNHEY and CDR2 SVGAGI. The CDR3 nucleotides read TGTGCCAGCAGTTACCGGGAGGGTAGCTCTGGAAACACCATATATTTT. This translates into CASSYREGSSGNTIYF.

CDR3 nucleotide sequence: TGTGCCAGCAGGACCCGACAGGGGGTAGCCTCTGGGGCCAACGTCCTGACTTTC. Protein sequence: CASRTRQGVASGANVLTF. The genes are TRBV5-4 and TRBJ2-6, with TRBD1 matching 9 bases. Per the germline V gene, CDR1 is SGHNT and CDR2 is YYREEE (reference sequence). The CDR3 extends over 18 amino acids. Germline trimming cut 5 bases from V and 0 bases from J; bases unmatched to any gene: 9.

This sequence joins TRBV6-1 and TRBJ2-5, with TRBD1 identical over 11 bases. V dropped 4 bases and J dropped 5; count of bases not matched to a gene: 6. The CDR3 covers 15 residues. The germline V gene encodes CDR1 MNHNS and CDR2 SASEGT. CDR3 in amino acids: CASSAGTGGRETQYF. CDR3 DNA sequence: TGTGCCAGCAGTGCCGGGACAGGGGGAAGGGAGACCCAGTACTTC.

The chain carries TRBV28 and TRBJ1-2, with TRBD1 as a possible D gene (5 bases). There are 15 residues in the CDR3. V was trimmed by 3 bases and J by 0 bases, leaving 11 bases between them. Germline V gene data show CDR1 as MDHEN and CDR2 as SYDVKM. CDR3 in amino acids: CASSFSDRPNYGYTF. For the CDR3, the DNA is TGTGCCAGCAGTTTCAGCGACAGACCTAACTATGGCTACACCTTC.

This chain connects TRBV11-2 to TRBJ2-1; 9 nucleotides match TRBD2. Germline values: CDR1 SGHAT, CDR2 FQNNGV. This CDR3 contains 15 residues. Trimming at V came to 7 bases and at J to 0 bases, leaving 4 bases not matched to a gene. CDR3 nucleotide sequence: TGTGCCAGCAACGGCGGGAGGGCCTCCTACAATGAGCAGTTCTTC. Protein sequence: CASNGGRASYNEQFF.

The genes are TRBV6-1 and TRBJ1-1, with 9 bases that match TRBD1. Germline V gene data show CDR1 as MNHNS and CDR2 as SASEGT. Trimming removed 1 base from V and 4 bases from J; junction bases left unmatched: 4. The CDR3 covers 15 residues. In DNA, the CDR3 is TGTGCCAGCAGTGAAGGTACAGGGGGCCTCACTGAAGCTTTCTTT. As protein: CASSEGTGGLTEAFF.

The chain joins TRBV4-3 to TRBJ1-2; D is perhaps TRBD1 (6 bases). V lost 1 base to trimming and J lost 3 bases, with 6 bases between them. Germline CDR1 reads LGHNA; CDR2 reads YSLEER. This CDR3 spans 13 amino acids. The CDR3 region is CASSQAGDYGYTF. CDR3 bases: TGCGCCAGCAGCCAAGCAGGGGACTATGGCTACACCTTC.

This clone was recorded only once. This chain uses TRBV6-5 with TRBJ2-1, with TRBD2 matching 7 bases. This CDR3 comprises 14 residues. Germline V gene sequence: CDR1 MNHEY, CDR2 SVGAGI. V was pared by 7 bases and J by 4 bases, with 7 bases of the junction left unmatched. The CDR3: CASIGTTLYNEQFF. DNA for the CDR3: TGTGCCAGCATCGGGACTACTCTTTACAATGAGCAGTTCTTC.

V and J are TRBV2 and TRBJ2-2; 9 nucleotides align to TRBD2. CDR1 is SNHLY and CDR2 is FYNNEI in the germline V gene. CDR3 size: 15 residues. The V and J ends lost 6 bases and 6 bases, in that order; junction bases with no gene match: 8. In DNA, the CDR3 is TGTGCCAGCAGGGGGTCGCCTAGCGGGGCCGGGGAGCTGTTTTTT. Protein: CASRGSPSGAGELFF.

This clone was recorded once. The chain combines TRBV5-1 with TRBJ2-7; D may be TRBD2 (6 bases). The V end was cut by 4 bases, the J end by 5 bases, with 16 bases between. Germline-derived CDR1 and CDR2 are SGHRS and YFSETQ. The CDR3 runs to 14 residues. The CDR3 here is CASSPTGTSHEQYF. CDR3 DNA sequence: TGCGCCAGCAGCCCGACCGGGACTTCACACGAGCAGTACTTC.

The V gene is TRBV2, the J gene TRBJ2-1; D perhaps matches TRBD2 (6 bases). V was trimmed by 8 bases and J by 4 bases, leaving 12 bases between them. Looked up from germline, CDR1 is SNHLY and CDR2 is FYNNEI. CDR3 size: 13 residues. This chain's CDR3 is CASERADYNEQFF. In nucleotides, the CDR3 is TGTGCCAGCGAGCGGGCCGATTACAATGAGCAGTTCTTC. The whole variable domain, filled in from reference TRBV2 and TRBJ2-1, reads EPEVTQTPSHQVTQMGQEVILRCVPISNHLYFYWYRQILGQKVEFLVSFYNNEISEKSEIFDDQFSVERPDGSNFTLKIRSTKLEDSAMYFCASERADYNEQFFGPGTRLTVL.

This chain joins TRBV5-1 and TRBJ1-1; D is possibly TRBD1 (5 bases). V lost 2 bases to trimming and J lost 2 bases, with 7 bases between them. Germline loops: CDR1 SGHRS, CDR2 YFSETQ. The CDR3 length is 13 residues. The CDR3 DNA sequence: TGCGCCAGCAGCTTTGACAGCAACACTGAAGCTTTCTTT. It codes for CASSFDSNTEAFF.

The chain couples TRBV7-2 to TRBJ2-3, with 12 positions matching TRBD2. The CDR3 is 14 amino acids. The V and J ends lost 4 bases and 5 bases, in that order; junction bases with no gene match: 1. Germline loops: CDR1 SGHTA, CDR2 FQGNSA. Here the CDR3 reads CASSSSGGEDTQYF. In DNA, the CDR3 is TGTGCCAGCAGCTCTAGCGGGGGGGAAGATACGCAGTATTTT.

The rearrangement uses TRBV6-6 and TRBJ2-2, with D maybe TRBD2 (6 bases). V dropped 8 bases and J dropped 0 bases, with 13 bases sitting between them. Germline V CDR1 and CDR2: MNHNY, SVGAGI (reference sequence). The CDR3 has 15 amino acids. The CDR3 DNA reads as TGTGCCAGCCAAAAGGGACTCGCGAACACCGGGGAGCTGTTTTTT. Its protein product is CASQKGLANTGELFF.